These 29 T cell receptor beta chains share one sample of origin, sequenced in a study of shared clonotypes between healthy human individuals. Repertoires were generated with immunoSEQ multiplex PCR, while TCRdb's copy carries only in-frame clones and drops some. The top ten hold approximately 0.45% of the sample, which has about 1.5 million clones, approximately 98% seen once. Sequenced material: naive CD4+ T cells sorted from blood. Stated subset: CD45RA+ positively selected. The receptors were sampled from a man aged 25 to 40 in good health.

The V and J genes are TRBV5-1 and TRBJ2-7; D gene ambiguous. The germline V gene has CDR1 SGHRS and CDR2 YFSETQ. V was clipped by 4 bases and J by 5 bases, with 19 bases between them. This CDR3 has 15 amino acids. The CDR3 DNA reads as TGCGCCAGCAGCCCAAGGGTGGTCGTCCTCGACGAGCAGTACTTC. Protein: CASSPRVVVLDEQYF.

The chain employs TRBV2 and TRBJ2-1, with D perhaps matching TRBD1 (6 bases). V gave up 6 bases and J gave up 8 bases, with 11 bases separating them. This CDR3 is 12 amino acids long. CDR1 is SNHLY and CDR2 is FYNNEI in the germline V gene. CDR3: CASRLQGDEQFF. The CDR3 DNA follows: TGTGCCAGCAGGCTACAGGGTGATGAGCAGTTCTTC. The variable domain in full, with the rest retrieved from reference TRBV2 and TRBJ2-1, is EPEVTQTPSHQVTQMGQEVILRCVPISNHLYFYWYRQILGQKVEFLVSFYNNEISEKSEIFDDQFSVERPDGSNFTLKIRSTKLEDSAMYFCASRLQGDEQFFGPGTRLTVL.

V is TRBV29-1 and J is TRBJ2-7; TRBD1 agrees at 7 bases. J gave up 2 bases and V 4 bases, and 8 bases lay outside the gene matches. This CDR3 spans 14 amino acids. In germline, CDR1 is SQVTM, CDR2 ANQGSEA. The CDR3 loop reads CSVVRGLATYEQYF. Written as DNA, the CDR3 is TGCAGCGTTGTCAGGGGGTTGGCCACCTACGAGCAGTACTTC.

The chain uses TRBV25-1 and TRBJ2-7; 9 bases fit TRBD1. The ends lost 3 bases at V and 0 bases at J; junction bases unmatched: 3. The CDR3 is made up of 15 amino acids. Per the germline V gene, CDR1 is MGHDK and CDR2 is SYGVNS. CDR3 loop: CASSDPTGGSYEQYF. CDR3 coding DNA: TGTGCCAGCAGTGACCCGACAGGGGGCTCCTACGAGCAGTACTTC.

This sequence joins TRBV5-1 and TRBJ1-6, with D unresolved. The V gene lost 0 bases and the J gene lost 8 bases, with 18 bases spanning the gap. CDR1 is SGHRS and CDR2 is YFSETQ in the germline V gene. This CDR3 spans 17 amino acids. DNA for the CDR3: TGCGCCAGCAGCTTGGTCCCGCCGAGGGCGAAGGATTCACCCCTCCACTTT. This gives the protein CASSLVPPRAKDSPLHF.

The chain is built from TRBV18 and TRBJ2-2, with D possibly matching TRBD1 (6 bases). CDR3 length: 16 amino acids. The germline V and J ends were trimmed by 5 bases and 2 bases, with 15 bases remaining between them. The germline V gene has CDR1 KGHSH and CDR2 LQKENI. The CDR3 nucleotides read TGTGCCAGCTCAATTACCGGGACAATTAACACCGGGGAGCTGTTTTTT. Residues: CASSITGTINTGELFF.

This clone was counted a single time. V is TRBV15 and J is TRBJ2-7; tentative D call: TRBD2 (5 bases). The CDR3 loop spans 15 amino acids. The V end was cut by 1 base, the J end by 2 bases, with 12 bases between. Looked up from germline, CDR1 is LNHNV and CDR2 is YYDKDF (reference sequence). The DNA of the CDR3 is TGTGCCACCAGCAGAGGGGAGCGCCTGACCTACGAGCAGTACTTC. It codes for CATSRGERLTYEQYF.

This clone was detected once. V usage is TRBV6-5 and J usage is TRBJ2-7; 9 bases align to TRBD1. V gave up 2 bases and J gave up 4 bases; unmatched junction bases: 3. Germline V gene lookup returns CDR1 MNHEY and CDR2 SVGAGI. This CDR3 is built from 14 residues. Written as DNA, the CDR3 is TGTGCCAGCAGTTACGGGGACAGGGTTTACGAGCAGTACTTC. Its translation: CASSYGDRVYEQYF.

This chain joins TRBV4-1 and TRBJ1-1; possibly TRBD1 for D (5 bases). The CDR3 contains 16 residues. Germline CDR1 reads MGHRA; CDR2 reads YSYEKL. Trimming removed 8 bases at V and 0 bases at J, with 19 bases between. This CDR3 is CASAKVAGSMNTEAFF. In nucleotides, the CDR3 is TGCGCCAGCGCCAAAGTGGCAGGGTCCATGAACACTGAAGCTTTCTTT.

This chain links TRBV5-4 with TRBJ1-5; 12 bases agree with TRBD1. Unmatched junction bases numbered 12, after V lost 2 bases and J lost 3 bases. The CDR3 loop spans 19 amino acids. CDR1 is SGHNT and CDR2 is YYREEE in the germline V gene (reference sequence). The CDR3 protein is CASSFFRDRGLKNNQPQHF. CDR3 coding DNA: TGTGCCAGCAGCTTTTTTCGGGACAGGGGGCTGAAAAACAATCAGCCCCAGCATTTT.

The V and J genes are TRBV18 and TRBJ1-1; TRBD1 agrees at 10 bases. CDR1 is KGHSH and CDR2 is LQKENI in the germline V gene. After removal of 3 bases from V and 5 bases from J, the junction contained 6 bases not matched to a gene. This CDR3 has 15 amino acids. CDR3 loop: CASSPSMDRGTEAFF. The CDR3 bases are TGTGCCAGCTCACCGTCCATGGACAGGGGGACTGAAGCTTTCTTT.

The chain employs TRBV19 and TRBJ2-3; TRBD2 aligns across 7 bases. This CDR3 contains 14 residues. The germline CDR1 and CDR2 sequences are LNHDA and SQIVND (reference sequence). Germline trimming cut 7 bases from V and 3 bases from J; bases unmatched to any gene: 7. For the CDR3, the DNA is TGTGCCAGTAAACGGGACTATAGTACAGATACGCAGTATTTT. Its translation is CASKRDYSTDTQYF.

The rearrangement uses TRBV28 and TRBJ2-6; tentatively, D is TRBD1 (6 bases). Germline V gene data show CDR1 as MDHEN and CDR2 as SYDVKM. Trimming removed 7 bases at V and 3 bases at J, with 13 bases between. This CDR3 has 15 residues. CDR3 nucleotide sequence: TGTGCCAGCACCACGGACAGTCTTGGGGCCAACGTCCTGACTTTC. This gives the protein CASTTDSLGANVLTF.

The V gene is TRBV14, the J gene TRBJ2-2; D remains ambiguous. CDR1 is SGHDN and CDR2 is FVKESK in the germline V gene. V was pared by 1 base and J by 6 bases, with 12 bases between. This CDR3 has 15 residues. The CDR3 sequence is CASSQGSHRAGELFF. In DNA, the CDR3 is TGTGCCAGCAGCCAAGGATCACATAGAGCCGGGGAGCTGTTTTTT.

Note on this clone: Other DNA sequences in the sample encode the same CDR3. This sequence joins TRBV5-1 and TRBJ2-5, with TRBD2 as a possible D gene (5 bases). Germline V gives CDR1 SGHRS, CDR2 YFSETQ. CDR3 length: 13 residues. V was clipped by 2 bases and J by 5 bases, with 10 bases between them. This CDR3 is CASSLEGFETQYF. The CDR3 bases are TGCGCCAGCAGCTTAGAGGGCTTTGAGACCCAGTACTTC.

The V call is TRBV5-1, the J call TRBJ2-3, with D maybe TRBD1 (6 bases). Trimming took off 7 bases at V and 0 bases at J, with 9 bases between the two ends. The CDR3 is made up of 13 amino acids. The V gene's germline CDR1 is SGHRS and CDR2 YFSETQ. The CDR3 DNA is TGCGCCAGCCTGGACAGAAGCACAGATACGCAGTATTTT. Its protein product is CASLDRSTDTQYF.

This clone has just one count. The CDR3 nucleotides read TGTGCCAGCAGTTCGGGTCTAGCGGGGGGCTACAATGAGCAGTTCTTC. As protein: CASSSGLAGGYNEQFF. The chain couples TRBV5-5 to TRBJ2-1; 11 nucleotides match TRBD2. The CDR3 is made up of 16 amino acids. V shed 5 bases and J 3 bases; nucleotides not matched to a gene: 7. The germline gives CDR1 SGHKS, CDR2 YYEKEE (reference sequence).

The chain has TRBV5-1 and TRBJ2-3; maybe TRBD1 (6 bases). With 2 bases removed from V and 2 bases from J, the gap between germline ends came to 9 bases. This CDR3 contains 14 residues. In germline, CDR1 is SGHRS, CDR2 YFSETQ. This chain's CDR3 is CASSLRTDTDTQYF. CDR3 sequence (DNA): TGCGCCAGCAGCTTAAGGACAGACACAGATACGCAGTATTTT.

This rearrangement joins TRBV27 to TRBJ2-1; the D gene is possibly TRBD2 (5 bases). V was pared by 6 bases and J by 10 bases, with 13 bases between. The germline CDR1 and CDR2 sequences are MNHEY and SMNVEV (reference sequence). The CDR3 is 12 residues long. The CDR3 nucleotides read TGTGCCAGCAGAGGAGGAATAGTCGAGCAGTTCTTC. This translates into CASRGGIVEQFF.

The rearrangement joins TRBV5-1 to TRBJ2-7; a possible D gene is TRBD1 (7 bases). V lost 4 bases and J 2 bases, leaving 13 bases between the germline ends. The CDR3 runs 14 residues. Germline assignment: CDR1 SGHRS and CDR2 YFSETQ. Written as DNA, the CDR3 is TGCGCCAGCAGCAGGAGGGACAGCGCCTACGAGCAGTACTTC. Its translation is CASSRRDSAYEQYF.

The chain is built from TRBV5-1 and TRBJ2-1; 12 bases fit TRBD2. The CDR3 is 14 amino acids. The V gene's germline CDR1 is SGHRS and CDR2 YFSETQ. J gave up 8 bases and V 7 bases, and 7 bases lay outside the gene matches. As DNA, the CDR3 is TGCGCCAGCCAATGGACTAGCGGGAACGATGAGCAGTTCTTC. Translated, it gives CASQWTSGNDEQFF.

A single count supports this clone. The V and J genes are TRBV19 and TRBJ2-7; TRBD2 is a possible D gene (5 bases). CDR1 and CDR2 (germline): LNHDA, SQIVND (reference sequence). CDR3 length: 14 residues. V lost 5 bases and J lost 1, with 12 bases in between. Here the CDR3 DNA reads TGTGCCAGTAGTCCCGGACTGGTTTCCTACGAGCAGTACTTC. Translation: CASSPGLVSYEQYF. The full variable domain, rest sourced from reference TRBV19 and TRBJ2-7, is DGGITQSPKYLFRKEGQNVTLSCEQNLNHDAMYWYRQDPGQGLRLIYYSQIVNDFQKGDIAEGYSVSREKKESFPLTVTSAQKNPTAFYLCASSPGLVSYEQYFGPGTRLTVT.

The rearrangement joins TRBV6-1 to TRBJ2-7; the D gene could be TRBD1 or TRBD2 (6 bases each). The V end lost 10 bases, the J end lost 5 bases, and 24 bases lay between the germline ends. Germline V CDR1 and CDR2: MNHNS, SASEGT. The CDR3 runs to 15 residues. The CDR3 loop reads CAIALGGRVVHEQYF. CDR3 DNA sequence: TGTGCCATCGCACTGGGGGGCAGGGTGGTCCACGAGCAGTACTTC.

This chain links TRBV19 with TRBJ1-3, with D possibly matching TRBD1 (5 bases). Germline V gene sequence: CDR1 LNHDA, CDR2 SQIVND (reference sequence). This CDR3 is 14 amino acids long. V lost 4 bases, J lost 4 bases, and 11 bases lay in between. The CDR3 region is CASSRGTLGNTIYF. CDR3 nucleotides: TGTGCCAGTAGTAGGGGGACCCTCGGAAACACCATATATTTT.

This chain joins TRBV6-6 and TRBJ1-2; D remains ambiguous. The V gene's germline CDR1 is MNHNY and CDR2 SVGAGI (reference sequence). The ends were cut back, 0 bases at V and 1 base at J, with 6 bases in the middle. There are 14 residues in the CDR3. This CDR3 reads CASSYSIINYGYTF. DNA of the CDR3: TGTGCCAGCAGTTACTCTATCATTAACTATGGCTACACCTTC.

The rearrangement links TRBV19 to TRBJ2-1, with 11 bases identical to TRBD2. CDR1 and CDR2 from the germline V gene are LNHDA and SQIVND (reference sequence). J was trimmed by 4 bases and V by 6 bases; bases with no gene match: 5. The CDR3 has 15 residues. The CDR3 is CASRLAGGLYNEQFF. CDR3 DNA sequence: TGTGCCAGTAGGTTAGCGGGAGGGTTGTACAATGAGCAGTTCTTC. The entire variable domain, with the rest obtained from reference TRBV19 and TRBJ2-1, is as follows: DGGITQSPKYLFRKEGQNVTLSCEQNLNHDAMYWYRQDPGQGLRLIYYSQIVNDFQKGDIAEGYSVSREKKESFPLTVTSAQKNPTAFYLCASRLAGGLYNEQFFGPGTRLTVL.

This chain links TRBV6-1 with TRBJ1-1; D uncertain. Trimming removed 9 bases at V and 0 bases at J, with 14 bases between. CDR1 and CDR2 (germline): MNHNS, SASEGT. This CDR3 region has 14 residues. CDR3 DNA: TGTGCCAGTGGGAAAACAGTTTTGAACACTGAAGCTTTCTTT. This codes for CASGKTVLNTEAFF.

V and J are TRBV29-1 and TRBJ2-5, with 8 bases lining up with TRBD2. The V and J ends lost 7 bases and 1 base, in that order; junction bases with no gene match: 8. The CDR3 sequence is 14 residues long. Germline V gene data show CDR1 as SQVTM and CDR2 as ANQGSEA. CDR3 sequence: CSATGLVPQETQYF. In DNA form, the CDR3 reads TGCAGCGCAACGGGACTAGTCCCCCAAGAGACCCAGTACTTC.

The chain combines TRBV28 with TRBJ1-1; D ambiguous. The V gene lost 4 bases and the J gene lost 1 base, with 16 bases spanning the gap. Germline CDR1 is MDHEN and CDR2 is SYDVKM. The CDR3 contains 16 residues. In DNA, the CDR3 is TGTGCCAGCAGTTCCCCGTCAGGCTTGGCGAACACTGAAGCTTTCTTT. Encoded protein: CASSSPSGLANTEAFF.